Sequencing of this TCR beta chain was carried out in a study of cytomegalovirus exposure and HLA in healthy donors. Primers: 60 Vbeta forward and 13 Jbeta reverse. The protocol was immunoSEQ multiplex PCR, while the TCRdb copy is restricted to in-frame clones and leaves out a portion. This sample has some 120,000 clones, with roughly three quarters found just once. There are 18 residues in the CDR3. The germline V gene encodes CDR1 SGDLS and CDR2 YYNGEE. Points on this clone: At one boundary the junction diverges from the germline segment, which might be a read error.

This clonotype originated in a woman aged 18-29 years in good health and CMV-seropositive. The chain combines TRBV9 with TRBJ2-7, with 11 bases aligning to TRBD2. Sample: PBMCs. CDR3 bases: TGTGCCATCAGCCCAGGTACTAGCGGGAGCGGGAGCTCCTACGAGCAGTACTTC. It encodes CAISPGTSGSGSSYEQYF.